These T cell receptor beta chains were read from a single sample in a study of T-cell reconstitution after alpha-beta-depleted transplantation in children. TCRdb passed the PCR reads through MiXCR, listing each CDR3 protein once. The data contain 250,000 to 300,000 distinct CDR3 sequences, more than 9% of them seen just once; the ten biggest clones take up around 22%. This sample comprised peripheral blood, obtained 180 days after TCRalphabeta/CD19-depleted stem cell transplant. The origin of the receptors is a male patient aged 2-15 years who had a stem cell transplant for chronic granulomatous disease, so the T cells may come from the graft donor. CDR3s include the opening cysteine and the closing phenylalanine or tryptophan. Each record gives: V gene, clone size, D gene, J gene, CDR3 protein, CDR3 DNA. D genes are given only for firm matches. The size field is filled for only some rows; it gives once, few, many or a size class.

TRBV28,many,-,TRBJ1-1,CASSLSMQGRGELEAFF,TGTGCCAGCAGTTTATCCATGCAAGGGAGAGGGGAGCTTGAAGCTTTCTTT
TRBV29-1,-,-,TRBJ2-7,CSVEEQGAYEQYF,TGCAGCGTTGAAGAGCAGGGAGCCTACGAGCAGTACTTC
TRBV5-1,many,-,TRBJ2-7,CASAPAGLGYEQYF,TGCGCCAGCGCCCCGGCCGGGTTGGGCTACGAGCAGTACTTC
TRBV4-2,few,-,TRBJ2-5,CASSQSTIREETQYF,TGTGCCAGCAGCCAATCGACGATACGGGAGGAGACCCAGTACTTC
TRBV24-1,many,-,TRBJ2-2,CATSQDLPISTGELFF,TGTGCCACCAGCCAGGACCTCCCGATTTCTACCGGGGAGCTGTTTTTT
TRBV15,many,TRBD2,TRBJ2-1,CATSSGVLAGELHNEQFF,TGTGCCACCAGCAGCGGGGTGCTAGCGGGAGAACTCCACAATGAGCAGTTCTTC
TRBV11-2,many,TRBD1,TRBJ2-5,CASSLVSGGAGETQYF,TGTGCCAGCAGCTTAGTGTCAGGGGGCGCAGGGGAGACCCAGTACTTC
TRBV28,many,TRBD2,TRBJ2-7,CARAMDSLRVAGVEQYF,TGTGCCAGGGCGATGGACAGCCTGAGAGTAGCGGGAGTCGAGCAGTACTTC
TRBV29-1,many,TRBD2,TRBJ2-5,CSVLGDYQETQYF,TGCAGCGTCCTAGGGGACTATCAAGAGACCCAGTACTTC
TRBV28,-,TRBD1,TRBJ2-1,CASSLTGGYNEQFF,TGTGCCAGCAGTCTGACAGGGGGCTACAATGAGCAGTTCTTC